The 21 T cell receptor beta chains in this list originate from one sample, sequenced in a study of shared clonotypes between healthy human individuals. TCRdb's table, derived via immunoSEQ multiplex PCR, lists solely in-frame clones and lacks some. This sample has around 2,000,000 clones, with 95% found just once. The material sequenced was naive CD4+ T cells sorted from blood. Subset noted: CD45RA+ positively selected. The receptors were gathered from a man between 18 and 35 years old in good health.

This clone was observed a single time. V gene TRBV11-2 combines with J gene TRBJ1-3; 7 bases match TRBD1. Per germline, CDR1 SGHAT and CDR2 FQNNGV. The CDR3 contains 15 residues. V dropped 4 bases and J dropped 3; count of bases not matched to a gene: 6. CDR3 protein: CASSSTGVIGNTIYF. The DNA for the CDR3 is TGTGCCAGCAGCTCAACAGGGGTTATTGGAAACACCATATATTTT.

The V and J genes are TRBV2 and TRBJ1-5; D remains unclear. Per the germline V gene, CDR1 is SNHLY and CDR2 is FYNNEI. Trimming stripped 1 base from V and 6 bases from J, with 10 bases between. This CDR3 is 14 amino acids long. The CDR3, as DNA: TGTGCCAGCAGTGAAGGTGGGCGCGGTCAGCCCCAGCATTTT. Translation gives CASSEGGRGQPQHF.

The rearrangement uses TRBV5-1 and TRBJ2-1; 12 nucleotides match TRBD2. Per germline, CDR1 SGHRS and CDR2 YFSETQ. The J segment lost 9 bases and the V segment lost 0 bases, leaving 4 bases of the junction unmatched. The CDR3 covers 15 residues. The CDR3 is CASSLGGLAGFEQFF. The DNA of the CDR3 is TGCGCCAGCAGCTTGGGAGGACTAGCGGGATTTGAGCAGTTCTTC.

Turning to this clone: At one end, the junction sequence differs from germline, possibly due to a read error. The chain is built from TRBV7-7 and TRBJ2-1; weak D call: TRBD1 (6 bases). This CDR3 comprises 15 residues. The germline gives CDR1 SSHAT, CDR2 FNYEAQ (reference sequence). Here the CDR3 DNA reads TGTGCTAGCAGCCGGGTTGGGGGCAGGTACAATGAGCAGTTCTTC. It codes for CASSRVGGRYNEQFF. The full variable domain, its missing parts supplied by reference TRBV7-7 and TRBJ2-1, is GAGVSQSPRYKVTKRGQDVTLRCDPISSHATLYWYQQALGQGPEFLTYFNYEAQPDKSGLPSDRFSAERPEGSISTLTIQRTEQRDSAMYRCASSRVGGRYNEQFFGPGTRLTVL.

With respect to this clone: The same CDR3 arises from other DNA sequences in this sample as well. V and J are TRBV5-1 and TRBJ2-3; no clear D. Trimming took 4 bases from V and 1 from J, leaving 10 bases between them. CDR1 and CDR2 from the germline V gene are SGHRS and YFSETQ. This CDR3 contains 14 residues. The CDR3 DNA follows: TGCGCCAGCAGCCTGTCTGGGGGCACAGATACGCAGTATTTT. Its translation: CASSLSGGTDTQYF.

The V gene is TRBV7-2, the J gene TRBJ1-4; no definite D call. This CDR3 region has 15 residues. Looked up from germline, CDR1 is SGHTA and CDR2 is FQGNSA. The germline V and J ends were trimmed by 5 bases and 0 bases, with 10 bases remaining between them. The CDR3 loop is CASSPQGTTNEKLFF. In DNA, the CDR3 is TGTGCCAGCAGCCCCCAAGGGACAACTAATGAAAAACTGTTTTTT.

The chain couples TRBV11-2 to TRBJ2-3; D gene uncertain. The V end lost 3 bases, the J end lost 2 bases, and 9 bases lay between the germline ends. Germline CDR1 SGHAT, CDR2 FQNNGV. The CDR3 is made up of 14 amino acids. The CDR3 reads CASSFGLHTDTQYF. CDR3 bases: TGTGCCAGCAGCTTTGGCCTACACACAGATACGCAGTATTTT.

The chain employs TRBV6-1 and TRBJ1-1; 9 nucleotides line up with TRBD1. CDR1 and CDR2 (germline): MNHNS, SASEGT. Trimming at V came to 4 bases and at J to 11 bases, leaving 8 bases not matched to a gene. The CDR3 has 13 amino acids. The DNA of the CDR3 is TGTGCCAGCAGTGCGGGACAGGGCTTAGGGGCTTTCTTT. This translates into CASSAGQGLGAFF.

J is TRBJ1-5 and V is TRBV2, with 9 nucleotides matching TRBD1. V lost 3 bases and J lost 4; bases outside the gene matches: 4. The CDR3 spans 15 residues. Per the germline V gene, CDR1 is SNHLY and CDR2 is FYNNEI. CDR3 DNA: TGTGCCAGCAGTGATGGGACAGGGAAGAATCAGCCCCAGCATTTT. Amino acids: CASSDGTGKNQPQHF.

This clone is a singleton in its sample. As DNA, the CDR3 is TGCGCCAGCAGCTTGGAGGGGACTAGGAGCACAGATACGCAGTATTTT. It specifies CASSLEGTRSTDTQYF. V usage is TRBV5-1 and J usage is TRBJ2-3, with TRBD2 identical over 8 bases. Trimming at V came to 0 bases and at J to 0 bases, leaving 3 bases not matched to a gene. Looked up from germline, CDR1 is SGHRS and CDR2 is YFSETQ. The length of the CDR3 is 16 residues.

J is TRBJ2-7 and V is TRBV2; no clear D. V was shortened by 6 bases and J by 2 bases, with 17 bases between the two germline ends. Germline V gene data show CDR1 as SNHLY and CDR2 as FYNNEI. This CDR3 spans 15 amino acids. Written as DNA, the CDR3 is TGTGCCAGCAGCGTCAATGTGGGGTCGCCCTACGAGCAGTACTTC. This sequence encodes CASSVNVGSPYEQYF. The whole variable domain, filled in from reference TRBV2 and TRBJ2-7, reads EPEVTQTPSHQVTQMGQEVILRCVPISNHLYFYWYRQILGQKVEFLVSFYNNEISEKSEIFDDQFSVERPDGSNFTLKIRSTKLEDSAMYFCASSVNVGSPYEQYFGPGTRLTVT.

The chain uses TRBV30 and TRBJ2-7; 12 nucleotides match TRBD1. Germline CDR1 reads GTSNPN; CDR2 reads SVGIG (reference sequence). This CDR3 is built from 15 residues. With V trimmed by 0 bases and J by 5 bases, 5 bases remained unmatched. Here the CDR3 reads CAWSVTGTGGHEQYF. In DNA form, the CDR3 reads TGTGCCTGGAGTGTTACCGGGACAGGGGGCCACGAGCAGTACTTC.

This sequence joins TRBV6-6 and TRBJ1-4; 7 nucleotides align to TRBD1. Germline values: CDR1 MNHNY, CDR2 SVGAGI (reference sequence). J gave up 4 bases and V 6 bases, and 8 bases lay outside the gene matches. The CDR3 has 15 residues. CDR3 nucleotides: TGTGCCAGCAGCTATAGACAGGGAAATAATGAAAAACTGTTTTTT. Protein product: CASSYRQGNNEKLFF.

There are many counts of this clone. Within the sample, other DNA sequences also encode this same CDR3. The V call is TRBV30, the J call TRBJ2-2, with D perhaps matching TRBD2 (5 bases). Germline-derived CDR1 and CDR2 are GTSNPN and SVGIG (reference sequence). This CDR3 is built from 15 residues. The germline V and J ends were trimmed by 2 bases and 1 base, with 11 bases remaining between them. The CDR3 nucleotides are TGTGCCTGGAGTATACCGGGGTGGAACACCGGGGAGCTGTTTTTT. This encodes CAWSIPGWNTGELFF.

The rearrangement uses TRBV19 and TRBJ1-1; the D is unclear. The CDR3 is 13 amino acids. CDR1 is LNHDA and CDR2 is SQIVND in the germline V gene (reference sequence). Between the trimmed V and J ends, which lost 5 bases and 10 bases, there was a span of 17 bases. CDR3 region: CASSPPLAAGAFF. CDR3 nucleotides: TGTGCCAGTAGTCCGCCACTCGCCGCGGGAGCTTTCTTT.

The CDR3 DNA reads TGTGCCAGCAGCCAGACAGCTAACTATGGCTACACCTTC. This sequence encodes CASSQTANYGYTF. The chain employs TRBV11-2 and TRBJ1-2; D is perhaps TRBD1 (5 bases). The CDR3 consists of 13 residues. Trimming shortened V by 5 bases and J by 0 bases, and 7 bases separated the two germline ends. Germline V lookup: CDR1 SGHAT, CDR2 FQNNGV.

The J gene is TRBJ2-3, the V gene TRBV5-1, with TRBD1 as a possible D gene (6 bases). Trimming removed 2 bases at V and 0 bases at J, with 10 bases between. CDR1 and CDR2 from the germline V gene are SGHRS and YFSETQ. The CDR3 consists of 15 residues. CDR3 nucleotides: TGCGCCAGCAGCTTCTTTGGACAGAGCACAGATACGCAGTATTTT. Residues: CASSFFGQSTDTQYF.

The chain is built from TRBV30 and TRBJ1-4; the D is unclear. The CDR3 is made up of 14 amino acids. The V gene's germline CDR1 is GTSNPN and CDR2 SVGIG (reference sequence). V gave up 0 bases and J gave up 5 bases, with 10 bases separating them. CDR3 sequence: CAWSVKGGNEKLFF. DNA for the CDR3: TGTGCCTGGAGTGTAAAGGGCGGGAATGAAAAACTGTTTTTT. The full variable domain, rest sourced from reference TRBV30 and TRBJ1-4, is SQTIHQWPATLVQPVGSPLSLECTVEGTSNPNLYWYRQAAGRGLQLLFYSVGIGQISSEVPQNLSASRPQDRQFILSSKKLLLSDSGFYLCAWSVKGGNEKLFFGSGTQLSVL.

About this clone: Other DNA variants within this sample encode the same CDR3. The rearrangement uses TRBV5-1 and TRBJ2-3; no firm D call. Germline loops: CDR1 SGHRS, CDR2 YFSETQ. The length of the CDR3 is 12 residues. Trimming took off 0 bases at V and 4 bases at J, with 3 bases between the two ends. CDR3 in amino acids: CASSLVADTQYF. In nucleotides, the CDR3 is TGCGCCAGCAGCTTGGTAGCAGATACGCAGTATTTT.

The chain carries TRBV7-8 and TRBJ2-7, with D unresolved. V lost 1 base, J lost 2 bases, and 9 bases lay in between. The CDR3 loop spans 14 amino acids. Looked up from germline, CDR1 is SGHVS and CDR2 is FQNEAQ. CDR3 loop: CASSLEGAAYEQYF. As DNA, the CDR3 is TGTGCCAGCAGCTTAGAGGGCGCAGCCTACGAGCAGTACTTC.

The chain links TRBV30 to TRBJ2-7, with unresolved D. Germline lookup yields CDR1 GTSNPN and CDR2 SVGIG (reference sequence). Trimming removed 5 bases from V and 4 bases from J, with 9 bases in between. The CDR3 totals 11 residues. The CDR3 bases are TGTGCCTGGGGCTCGGAGTACGAGCAGTACTTC. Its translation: CAWGSEYEQYF. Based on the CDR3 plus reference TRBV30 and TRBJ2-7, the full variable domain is SQTIHQWPATLVQPVGSPLSLECTVEGTSNPNLYWYRQAAGRGLQLLFYSVGIGQISSEVPQNLSASRPQDRQFILSSKKLLLSDSGFYLCAWGSEYEQYFGPGTRLTVT.